This record concerns one TCR beta chain sequence. Using immunoSEQ multiplex PCR, the repertoire was profiled, and TCRdb retains in-frame clones only, with some absent. Of approximately 150,000 clones listed, about 89% are singletons. The germline CDR1 and CDR2 sequences are SGHTA and FQGTGA. V gave up 2 bases and J gave up 5 bases, with 15 bases separating them. The CDR3 contains 15 residues. The data belong to a study of control samples from healthy donors and cancer patients. Sequencing was done on a sample of blood. This TCR came from a man in his late teens or twenties in good health. The chain joins TRBV7-3 to TRBJ2-5; no firm D call. For the CDR3, the DNA is TGTGCCAGCAGCTTAGCGTCAGGTGGCAGTGAGACCCAGTACTTC. It translates to CASSLASGGSETQYF. The full variable domain, rest sourced from reference TRBV7-3 and TRBJ2-5, is GAGVSQTPSNKVTEKGKYVELRCDPISGHTALYWYRQSLGQGPEFLIYFQGTGAADDSGLPNDRFFAVRPEGSVSTLKIQRTERGDSAVYLCASSLASGGSETQYFGPGTRLLVL.